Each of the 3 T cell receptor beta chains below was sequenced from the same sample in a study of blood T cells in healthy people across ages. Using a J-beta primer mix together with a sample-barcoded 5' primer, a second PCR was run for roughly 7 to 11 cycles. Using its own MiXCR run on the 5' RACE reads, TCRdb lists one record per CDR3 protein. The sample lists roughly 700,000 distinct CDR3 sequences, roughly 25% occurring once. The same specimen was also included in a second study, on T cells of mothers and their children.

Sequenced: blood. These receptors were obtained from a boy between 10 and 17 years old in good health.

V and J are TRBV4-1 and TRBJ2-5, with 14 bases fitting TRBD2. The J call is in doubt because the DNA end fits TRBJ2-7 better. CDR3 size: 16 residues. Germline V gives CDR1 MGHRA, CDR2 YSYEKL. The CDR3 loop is CASSQRLAGGPYEQYF. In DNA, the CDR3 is TGCGCCAGCAGCCAACGACTAGCGGGAGGGCCCTACGAGCAGTACTTC.

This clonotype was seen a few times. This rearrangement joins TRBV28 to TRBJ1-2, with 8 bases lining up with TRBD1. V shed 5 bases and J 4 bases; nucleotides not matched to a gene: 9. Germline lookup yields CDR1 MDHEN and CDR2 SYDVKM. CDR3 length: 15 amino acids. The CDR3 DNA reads TGTGCCAGCAGTCCACCGGGACAGGTATTCTATGGCTACACCTTC. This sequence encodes CASSPPGQVFYGYTF.

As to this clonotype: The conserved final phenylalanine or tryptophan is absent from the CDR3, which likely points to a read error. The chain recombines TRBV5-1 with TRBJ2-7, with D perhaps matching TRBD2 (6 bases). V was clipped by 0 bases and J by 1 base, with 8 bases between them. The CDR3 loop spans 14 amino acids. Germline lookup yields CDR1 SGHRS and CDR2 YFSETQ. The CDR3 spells CASSLVSGSYEQYL. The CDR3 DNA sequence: TGCGCCAGCAGCTTGGTCAGCGGGTCCTACGAGCAGTACCTC.